A selection of T cell receptor beta chains follows, all from one sample in a study of patients and donors after allogeneic stem cell transplantation. MiXCR, run by TCRdb on the RT-PCR reads, gives a single entry per CDR3 protein. The sample records around 23,000 distinct CDR3 sequences, roughly 43% being singletons. Sequencing was carried out using blood, either unsorted or a sorted T cell fraction (not recorded which). Every receptor here comes from a human donor who was either an allogeneic HSCT recipient or a stem cell or donor lymphocyte infusion donor (not recorded which). It is not recorded whose cells these are; they may come from a transplant donor. The CDR3 runs from the conserved cysteine through the conserved F or W. The order of the fields is J gene, clone size, D gene, V gene, CDR3 DNA, CDR3 protein. A D gene is named only where the DNA matches it firmly. Expanded clones get a size class; other rows say once, few or many, or leave the size out.

j_call: TRBJ2-2; clone_size: .; d_call: .; v_call: TRBV29-1; cdr3_nt: TGCAGCGTTGAAGATCTACGACCAAAAAGCACCGGGGAGCTGTTTTTT; cdr3_aa: CSVEDLRPKSTGELFF
j_call: TRBJ2-7; clone_size: .; d_call: TRBD2; v_call: TRBV5-1; cdr3_nt: TGCGCCAGCAAGAGGGAGGGCTCCTACGAGCAGTACTTC; cdr3_aa: CASKREGSYEQYF
j_call: TRBJ1-6; clone_size: .; d_call: TRBD1; v_call: TRBV20-1; cdr3_nt: TGCAGTGCTCTTACAGGGGCAGGCAATTCACCCCTCCACTTT; cdr3_aa: CSALTGAGNSPLHF
j_call: TRBJ1-6; clone_size: few; d_call: .; v_call: TRBV11-2; cdr3_nt: TGTGCCAGCAGCCCCCGGGACAAGAGCTCCTATAATTCACCCCTCCACTTT; cdr3_aa: CASSPRDKSSYNSPLHF
j_call: TRBJ1-2; clone_size: few; d_call: .; v_call: TRBV5-1; cdr3_nt: TGCGCCAGCAGCTTGAGAGGGCCCGCTAACTATGGCTACACCTTC; cdr3_aa: CASSLRGPANYGYTF
j_call: TRBJ1-1; clone_size: .; d_call: TRBD1; v_call: TRBV5-4; cdr3_nt: TGTGCCAGCAGCCGGACAGGACCTAACACTGAAGCTTTCTTT; cdr3_aa: CASSRTGPNTEAFF
j_call: TRBJ2-7; clone_size: .; d_call: .; v_call: TRBV5-1; cdr3_nt: TGCGCCAGCAGCTTGGTATCCGGCCTTAGGGCCTACGAGCAGTACTTC; cdr3_aa: CASSLVSGLRAYEQYF
j_call: TRBJ2-2; clone_size: .; d_call: .; v_call: TRBV28; cdr3_nt: TGTGCCAGCAGTAATCCGAACACCGGGGAGCTGTTTTTT; cdr3_aa: CASSNPNTGELFF
j_call: TRBJ2-7; clone_size: few; d_call: .; v_call: TRBV20-1; cdr3_nt: TGCAGTGCTAGCCGGGACCGAGCCTACGAGCAGTACTTC; cdr3_aa: CSASRDRAYEQYF
j_call: TRBJ2-1; clone_size: .; d_call: .; v_call: TRBV2; cdr3_nt: TGTGCCAGCAGCGATGTTGTCCCCAGGAAACAGTTCTTC; cdr3_aa: CASSDVVPRKQFF
j_call: TRBJ2-7; clone_size: few; d_call: .; v_call: TRBV10-1; cdr3_nt: TGCGCCAGCAGTGACTCTAACGGCGAGCAGTACTTC; cdr3_aa: CASSDSNGEQYF
j_call: TRBJ1-4; clone_size: few; d_call: TRBD1; v_call: TRBV12-3/TRBV12-4; cdr3_nt: TGTGCCAGCAGTCCCGGACAGGGGGCACGGCTGTTTTTT; cdr3_aa: CASSPGQGARLFF
j_call: TRBJ1-2; clone_size: few; d_call: .; v_call: TRBV11-2; cdr3_nt: TGTGCCAGCAGCTTAAAACGGGAATTTTACAGTGGCTACACCTTC; cdr3_aa: CASSLKREFYSGYTF
j_call: TRBJ1-1; clone_size: .; d_call: TRBD1; v_call: TRBV9; cdr3_nt: TGTGCCAGCAGCTCTAGGGGGGACAGGGGCACTGAAGCTTTCTTT; cdr3_aa: CASSSRGDRGTEAFF
j_call: TRBJ1-6; clone_size: many; d_call: .; v_call: TRBV7-9; cdr3_nt: TGTGCCAGCAGCTTAGCCGGTCCAGGGGTTGGTTCACCCCTCCACTTT; cdr3_aa: CASSLAGPGVGSPLHF
j_call: TRBJ2-7; clone_size: .; d_call: .; v_call: TRBV20-1; cdr3_nt: TGCAGCGCTAGTTCTCCCAAAATCTACGAGCAGTACTTC; cdr3_aa: CSASSPKIYEQYF
j_call: TRBJ1-2; clone_size: few; d_call: .; v_call: TRBV2; cdr3_nt: TGTGCCAGCAGGGGGACTTCATCCAGCTATGGCTACGCCTTC; cdr3_aa: CASRGTSSSYGYAF
j_call: TRBJ2-7; clone_size: many; d_call: TRBD1; v_call: TRBV6-2/TRBV6-3; cdr3_nt: TGTGCCAGCAGTTTTTACCGGGACAGGGGCGAGCAGTACTTC; cdr3_aa: CASSFYRDRGEQYF
j_call: TRBJ1-2; clone_size: .; d_call: TRBD1; v_call: TRBV6-2/TRBV6-3; cdr3_nt: TGTGCCAGCAGTTTCAGGGGGCCAAGTGGCTACACCTTC; cdr3_aa: CASSFRGPSGYTF
j_call: TRBJ2-1; clone_size: .; d_call: TRBD2; v_call: TRBV3-1; cdr3_nt: TGTGCCAGCAGTCCACTAGCGGGAGTAGGGGGCAATGAGCAGTTCTTC; cdr3_aa: CASSPLAGVGGNEQFF
j_call: TRBJ1-4; clone_size: many; d_call: .; v_call: TRBV12-3/TRBV12-4; cdr3_nt: TGTGCCAGCAGCCCGAGGCGGGGCCGAACTAATGAAAAACTGTTTTTT; cdr3_aa: CASSPRRGRTNEKLFF
j_call: TRBJ2-1; clone_size: .; d_call: .; v_call: TRBV12-3/TRBV12-4; cdr3_nt: TGTGCCAGCAGTTTAGAAGGGATATACAATGAGCAGTTCTTC; cdr3_aa: CASSLEGIYNEQFF